Listed below are T cell receptor beta chains from one sample, sequenced in a study of cytotoxic CD8 clonotypes in ibrutinib-treated CLL. Profiled with immunoSEQ multiplex PCR; TCRdb holds only in-frame clones, not every one. The repertoire holds 35,000 to 45,000 clones, with 71% as singletons. The sequences come from PBMCs, collected at disease progression, from a patient treated with ibrutinib. These receptors were collected from a human donor with chronic lymphocytic leukemia. CDR3s include the opening cysteine and the closing phenylalanine or tryptophan. A D gene is named only where the DNA matches it firmly. Size is omitted from some rows. Given values are once, few, many or a class for expanded clones.

>TRBJ2-1|TRBV15|-|-
CATSGGHSAYNEQFF
TGTGCCACCAGCGGGGGTCATTCAGCCTACAATGAGCAGTTCTTC
>TRBJ2-2|TRBV5-5|-|once
CASSPFRGSGELFF
TGTGCCAGCAGCCCCTTCCGGGGGTCCGGGGAGCTGTTTTTT
>TRBJ2-1|TRBV4-1|-|many
CASSQDAGNVNEQFF
TGCGCCAGCAGCCAAGATGCCGGGAACGTCAATGAGCAGTTCTTC
>TRBJ1-2|TRBV6-5|-|-
CASSLGKGGYTF
TGTGCCAGCAGTTTAGGGAAAGGGGGCTACACCTTC
>TRBJ2-1|TRBV6-5|TRBD2|once
CASRRGGLYEQFF
TGTGCCAGCAGGCGGGGGGGCTTATATGAGCAGTTCTTC
>TRBJ2-2|TRBV29-1|-|-
CSVAQGRTGELFF
TGCAGCGTCGCACAGGGAAGGACCGGGGAGCTGTTTTTT
>TRBJ2-3|TRBV9|TRBD2|-
CASSVVAGGLNTDTQYF
TGTGCCAGCAGCGTAGTAGCGGGGGGGCTTAACACAGATACGCAGTATTTT
>TRBJ1-2|TRBV19|-|few
CASSIKTGTIGYTF
TGTGCCAGTAGTATCAAGACAGGAACAATTGGCTACACCTTC
>TRBJ2-7|TRBV5-1|-|-
CASSLFPRWQYF
TGCGCCAGCAGCTTGTTCCCCCGGTGGCAGTACTTC
>TRBJ2-5|TRBV19|-|-
CASREGQETQYF
TGTGCCAGTAGAGAGGGACAAGAGACCCAGTACTTC
>TRBJ2-5|TRBV14|TRBD2|few
CASRSSGGPIKTQYF
TGTGCCAGCAGGAGCAGCGGGGGGCCTATCAAGACCCAGTACTTC
>TRBJ1-6|TRBV6-5|-|-
CASSARENNSPLHF
TGTGCCAGCAGTGCCCGGGAGAATAATTCACCCCTCCACTTT
>TRBJ2-7|TRBV5-6|TRBD1|-
CASSHRGGAYEQYF
TGTGCCAGCAGCCACAGGGGTGGGGCCTACGAGCAGTACTTC
>TRBJ1-5|TRBV7-6|-|-
CASSSQVGNQPQHF
TGTGCCAGCAGTTCTCAGGTTGGCAATCAGCCCCAGCATTTT
>TRBJ1-2|TRBV7-9|-|few
CASSLVFQGSANYGYTF
TGTGCCAGCAGCTTAGTTTTCCAGGGTTCTGCAAACTATGGCTACACCTTC
>TRBJ2-7|TRBV11-2|-|-
CASSPGTGTLTSYEQYF
TGTGCCAGCAGCCCAGGAACCGGGACCCTTACTTCCTACGAGCAGTACTTC
>TRBJ2-1|TRBV9|-|-
CASSVGTGQIPVF
TGTGCCAGCAGCGTAGGAACAGGCCAAATCCCGGTCTTC
>TRBJ2-7|TRBV5-4|TRBD2|few
CASSLAAGGAYEQYF
TGTGCCAGCAGTCTGGCGGCGGGGGGAGCCTACGAGCAGTACTTC
>TRBJ2-7|TRBV5-1|TRBD2|-
CASSLGPLGAGGPDEQYF
TGCGCCAGCAGCTTGGGACCCTTGGGAGCGGGGGGGCCGGATGAGCAGTACTTC
>TRBJ2-3|TRBV4-1|-|once
CASSQRPGGATSTDTQYF
TGCGCCAGCAGCCAGCGACCTGGAGGGGCCACTAGCACAGATACGCAGTATTTT
>TRBJ1-1|TRBV10-1|-|few
CASSELNTEAFF
TGCGCCAGCAGTGAACTGAACACTGAAGCTTTCTTT
>TRBJ1-3|TRBV7-7|-|-
CASSLSGGSGNTIYF
TGTGCTAGCAGCTTAAGCGGGGGCAGTGGAAACACCATATATTTT
>TRBJ1-4|TRBV7-2|TRBD1|-
CASSLALGTGDNEKLFF
TGTGCCAGCAGCTTAGCATTAGGGACAGGCGATAATGAAAAACTGTTTTTT
>TRBJ1-1|TRBV7-8|-|medium-sized
CASSFYRDTRTLTEAFF
TGTGCCAGCAGCTTTTACCGGGACACCAGAACATTGACTGAAGCTTTCTTT
>TRBJ2-1|TRBV6-5|TRBD2|once
CASSPGTSGQFF
TGTGCCAGCAGCCCCGGGACTAGCGGGCAGTTCTTC
>TRBJ2-7|TRBV7-9|TRBD2|few
CASSPTSTSGGEKSYEQYF
TGTGCCAGCAGCCCAACATCGACTAGCGGGGGGGAAAAATCCTACGAGCAGTACTTC
>TRBJ1-6|TRBV11-2|-|-
CASRPTEGSNSPLHF
TGTGCCAGCAGGCCGACAGAGGGATCAAATTCACCCCTCCACTTT
>TRBJ2-7|TRBV7-9|-|-
CASSHDSSYEQYF
TGTGCCAGCAGCCATGACAGCTCCTACGAGCAGTACTTC
>TRBJ2-7|TRBV11-2|TRBD1|-
CASSPTAHRGEQYF
TGTGCCAGCAGCCCCACGGCCCACAGGGGCGAGCAGTACTTC
>TRBJ2-1|TRBV11-2|TRBD2|-
CASSLRGGSSIEQFF
TGTGCCAGCAGCTTACGGGGGGGCAGTTCCATTGAGCAGTTCTTC
>TRBJ1-2|TRBV28|TRBD1|once
CASSSQGAVRGYTF
TGTGCCAGCAGTTCACAGGGGGCTGTAAGGGGCTACACCTTC
>TRBJ2-1|TRBV19|-|-
CASSTLVSYNEQFF
TGTGCCAGTAGTACCCTTGTCTCCTACAATGAGCAGTTCTTC
>TRBJ2-3|TRBV19|-|-
CASSIDRGTEGTDTQYF
TGTGCCAGTAGTATAGATCGCGGGACAGAAGGCACAGATACGCAGTATTTT
>TRBJ2-1|TRBV10-3|TRBD2|-
CAISDQSSGGPYNEQFF
TGTGCCATCAGTGACCAATCTAGCGGGGGGCCTTACAATGAGCAGTTCTTC
>TRBJ2-5|TRBV2|TRBD1|-
CASSEGTGTFATQYF
TGTGCCAGCAGTGAAGGGACAGGGACCTTCGCGACCCAGTACTTC
>TRBJ2-1|TRBV5-1|TRBD2|-
CASSPTSPLVNEQFF
TGCGCCAGCAGCCCGACTAGCCCCCTTGTAAATGAGCAGTTCTTC
>TRBJ2-2|TRBV5-1|TRBD1|-
CASSTGTGHTGELFF
TGCGCCAGCAGCACCGGGACAGGCCACACCGGGGAGCTGTTTTTT
>TRBJ1-1|TRBV6-5|-|-
CASRLDGQNTEAFF
TGTGCCAGCAGACTGGACGGCCAAAACACTGAAGCTTTCTTT
>TRBJ1-1|TRBV7-9|TRBD1|-
CASSFRGRDSLKNTEAFF
TGTGCCAGCAGTTTCCGTGGGAGGGACAGCCTAAAGAACACTGAAGCTTTCTTT
>TRBJ1-1|TRBV7-8|-|-
CASSPEAGKNTEAFF
TGTGCCAGCAGCCCAGAAGCGGGGAAGAACACTGAAGCTTTCTTT
>TRBJ1-6|TRBV5-1|-|few
CASSWDGSGSPLHF
TGCGCCAGCAGCTGGGACGGCTCGGGTTCACCCCTCCACTTT
>TRBJ1-6|TRBV5-1|TRBD1|-
CASSSTGDGSPLHF
TGCGCCAGCAGCTCTACAGGGGACGGTTCACCCCTCCACTTT
>TRBJ1-2|TRBV7-9|-|-
CASRPGTPGYTF
TGTGCCAGCAGACCCGGGACGCCTGGCTACACCTTC
>TRBJ2-7|TRBV2|-|few
CASKDTRIYEQYF
TGTGCCAGCAAGGATACACGGATCTACGAGCAGTACTTC
>TRBJ2-1|TRBV2|TRBD2|-
CASSASGRYNEQFF
TGTGCCAGCAGTGCTAGCGGTCGCTACAATGAGCAGTTCTTC
>TRBJ2-7|TRBV5-1|TRBD2|-
CASSLTGGASYEQYF
TGCGCCAGCAGCTTGACCGGGGGGGCCTCCTACGAGCAGTACTTC
>TRBJ2-5|TRBV7-8|-|-
CASSLSGRGQETQYF
TGTGCCAGCAGCTTAAGCGGCCGCGGCCAAGAGACCCAGTACTTC
>TRBJ2-5|TRBV19|TRBD2|-
CASGTRGQETQYF
TGTGCCAGCGGGACTAGAGGGCAAGAGACCCAGTACTTC
>TRBJ1-2|TRBV6-5|-|-
CASSETQGYGYTF
TGTGCCAGCAGTGAAACACAGGGTTATGGCTACACCTTC
>TRBJ2-5|TRBV13|-|many
CASSLAETQYF
TGTGCCAGCAGCTTGGCAGAGACCCAGTACTTC